This TCR beta chain stems from a study of T cell repertoires in cytomegalovirus infection (dated by TCRdb to 2018 to 2020). Regarding the study in general: The HLA type of each donor mattered for the analysis, because public TCR beta signatures pointed to carriage of CMV infection along with the matching HLA type.

On this clonotype: Its target antigen remains unknown. No quality values exist for individual bases; no much larger clone is one base distant.

Instrument on record: Illumina HiSeq 1500. TCRdb redid the processing of the public reads, applying fastp at Q25 and MiXCR, and retained in-frame beta chains. Entries that share a CDR3 protein sequence are merged under the most common genes and DNA. This sample has around 300,000 distinct CDR3 sequences in its table, and about 26% of those were observed once. The top ten hold roughly 13% of the sample. CDR3 length: 12 amino acids, cysteine to phenylalanine. Only the CDR3 region is kept as DNA, spanning 36 bases read in frame from base 1. Trimmed from V: 7 bases; trimmed from J: 5 bases; junction bases lacking a gene match: 4. Results the study describes overall, beyond this receptor: In both this cohort and an independent cohort of over 350 donors, the cumulative frequency of public TCR beta family members distinguished carriers of CMV infection plus the relevant HLA type. The ex vivo response was dominated by HLA-C-restricted CMV-specific TCR beta clonotypes, and the single most frequent clonotype in two of eight donors was supplied by these HLA-C-restricted clonotypes.

The sequence derives from a human donor in good health (CMV status not recorded). Some clones in this sample may be carry-over from other donors' samples. Sequenced: PBMCs. The chain links TRBV12-3 or TRBV12-4 with TRBJ1-2, with 7 bases in between that match TRBD1. The bases read TGTGCCAGCATTAGGGACAGTTATGGCTACACCTTC. This yields the protein CASIRDSYGYTF.